Following are 15 T cell receptor beta chains from one sample sequenced in a study of beta chain features in type 1 diabetes. Every bit of the isolated RNA underwent reverse transcription, so sequencing read expressed TCRB transcripts. Libraries were prepared by immunoSEQ multiplex PCR; TCRdb keeps only in-frame clonotypes and omits some of them. The top ten hold 0.45% to 0.65% of the sample, which has about 390,000 clones, around a tenth seen once. Their antigen targets remain unknown. Notes on the study in general: Shortening that was moderate but significant affected the TCRB CDR3s of Type 1 diabetes patients in all four CD4+ subsets.

Sequenced material: central memory CD4+ T cells from blood. The origin of the receptors is a man between 25 and 39 years old with type 1 diabetes.

The chain links TRBV4-1 to TRBJ2-5; unclear D gene. CDR1 is MGHRA, CDR2 YSYEKL, per germline. The CDR3 totals 11 residues. V was cut by 0 bases and J by 5 bases, with 1 base left in between. The CDR3 DNA reads TGCGCCAGCAGCCAAGAGGAGACCCAGTACTTC. Translated: CASSQEETQYF.

There are a few counts of this clone. This chain joins TRBV4-2 and TRBJ1-2; tentative D call: TRBD1 (6 bases). Trimming stripped 1 base from V and 4 bases from J, with 22 bases between. Germline assignment: CDR1 LGHNA and CDR2 YNFKEQ. The CDR3 spans 18 residues. The CDR3 DNA reads TGTGCCAGCAGCCAAGGAGTGGTCAGGGGAATAATTGCCTATGGCTACACCTTC. It yields the protein CASSQGVVRGIIAYGYTF.

In DNA form, the CDR3 reads TGTGCCAGCAGCTACTCAGGGGCCGATGCGAACTATGGCTACACCTTC. Translation gives CASSYSGADANYGYTF. The J gene is TRBJ1-2, the V gene TRBV4-2, with D possibly matching TRBD1 (6 bases). Germline V gives CDR1 LGHNA, CDR2 YNFKEQ. The V and J ends lost 5 bases and 2 bases respectively, with 18 bases between them. CDR3 length: 16 amino acids.

In this sample, this clone turned up a few times. This chain connects TRBV28 to TRBJ1-2; D is perhaps TRBD1 (6 bases). Germline V gene lookup returns CDR1 MDHEN and CDR2 SYDVKM. This CDR3 is 15 amino acids long. V gave up 3 bases and J gave up 3 bases, with 14 bases separating them. The CDR3 nucleotides are TGTGCCAGCAGTTTGCGCAACAGGGTCCACTATGGCTACACCTTC. Translation gives CASSLRNRVHYGYTF.

This clone was picked up many times. CDR3 amino acids: CASSYPEAGSGYEQYF. Written as DNA, the CDR3 is TGTGCCAGCAGTTACCCCGAAGCGGGGTCGGGCTACGAGCAGTACTTC. The V call is TRBV6-6, the J call TRBJ2-7; 7 bases match TRBD2. In germline, CDR1 is MNHNY, CDR2 SVGAGI (reference sequence). This CDR3 is built from 16 residues. V was pared by 2 bases and J by 3 bases, with 10 bases of the junction left unmatched.

The rearrangement joins TRBV4-3 to TRBJ2-6; D gene ambiguous. Trimming cost V 4 bases and J 4 bases, with 8 bases left between them. This CDR3 has 14 residues. Looked up from germline, CDR1 is LGHNA and CDR2 is YSLEER. In DNA, the CDR3 is TGCGCCAGCAGCCTCATACAAGGGGCCAACGTCCTGACTTTC. This translates into CASSLIQGANVLTF.

Of note for this clone: A read error likely explains this, since a far larger clone differs by one base. This same CDR3 is encoded by further DNA sequences in the sample. The chain employs TRBV7-9 and TRBJ1-2; D not resolved. The V end was cut by 1 base, the J end by 7 bases, with 7 bases between. The CDR3 loop spans 12 amino acids. Germline CDR1 and CDR2: SEHNR and FQNEAQ (reference sequence). CDR3 sequence reads: CASSLESGGYTF. CDR3 bases: TGTGCCAGCAGCTTAGAGTCCGGTGGCTACACCTTC. The entire variable domain, with the rest obtained from reference TRBV7-9 and TRBJ1-2, is as follows: DTGVSQNPRHKITKRGQNVTFRCDPISEHNRLYWYRQTLGQGPEFLTYFQNEAQLEKSRLLSDRFSAERPKGSFSTLEIQRTEQGDSAMYLCASSLESGGYTFGSGTRLTVV.

This clone has only a few counts. The chain uses TRBV27 and TRBJ1-1; 7 bases match TRBD1. The CDR3 runs 17 residues. Trimming removed 6 bases from V and 0 bases from J; junction bases left unmatched: 13. Germline V lookup: CDR1 MNHEY, CDR2 SMNVEV (reference sequence). The CDR3, as DNA: TGTGCCAGCAGAAGGCCCGGGACAGTAAGCATGAACACTGAAGCTTTCTTT. The encoded protein is CASRRPGTVSMNTEAFF.

This clone was seen only a few times. This sequence joins TRBV6-1 and TRBJ2-3; the D is unclear. V gave up 5 bases and J gave up 2 bases, with 5 bases separating them. Per the germline V gene, CDR1 is MNHNS and CDR2 is SASEGT. The CDR3 length is 12 residues. CDR3 bases: TGTGCCAGCAGTACGATCACAGATACGCAGTATTTT. It encodes CASSTITDTQYF.

CDR3 DNA sequence: TGCAGCGGGGAGGGGCACACTGAAGCTTTCTTT. The encoded protein is CSGEGHTEAFF. V is TRBV20-1 and J is TRBJ1-1; weak D call: TRBD1 (5 bases). The length of the CDR3 is 11 residues. CDR1 is DFQATT, CDR2 SNEGSKA, per germline (reference sequence).

V gene TRBV6-5 combines with J gene TRBJ2-3; possibly TRBD1 for D (5 bases). Deletions cut 5 bases from V and 4 bases from J, with 10 bases between. This CDR3 has 13 residues. From germline, CDR1 is MNHEY and CDR2 SVGAGI. The CDR3 DNA follows: TGTGCCAGCAGTGGTGGGGCGGCAGATACGCAGTATTTT. Its translation is CASSGGAADTQYF.

The V gene is TRBV6-5, the J gene TRBJ2-7; D possibly corresponds to TRBD2 (5 bases). Germline V gene data show CDR1 as MNHEY and CDR2 as SVGAGI. This CDR3 has 13 amino acids. V was shortened by 10 bases and J by 3 bases, with 16 bases between the two germline ends. In DNA form, the CDR3 reads TGTGCCACGTCCCGGGGTCAACGCTACGAGCAGTACTTC. Translating it yields CATSRGQRYEQYF.

The gene calls are TRBV9 and TRBJ2-5; 7 bases are shared with TRBD1. The germline V gene encodes CDR1 SGDLS and CDR2 YYNGEE. Losses at the gene ends were 1 base for V and 1 base for J; bases not matched to a gene: 7. CDR3 length equals 16 residues. In DNA, the CDR3 is TGTGCCAGCAGCGTACAGGGGGTTTTTCGCCAAGAGACCCAGTACTTC. It specifies CASSVQGVFRQETQYF.

This clone was observed a few times. The chain is built from TRBV7-2 and TRBJ2-7, with D maybe TRBD2 (6 bases). The germline V and J ends were trimmed by 6 bases and 6 bases, with 15 bases remaining between them. Per the germline V gene, CDR1 is SGHTA and CDR2 is FQGNSA. The CDR3 loop spans 13 amino acids. CDR3 nucleotides: TGTGCCAGCAGGCGGGTCGGGGGAAGCGAGCAGTACTTC. This translates into CASRRVGGSEQYF.

This CDR3 is CSARDRDSQFF. In DNA, the CDR3 is TGCAGTGCTAGAGACCGGGACTCCCAGTTCTTC. V gene TRBV20-1 combines with J gene TRBJ2-1, with D perhaps TRBD2 (6 bases). The V gene's germline CDR1 is DFQATT and CDR2 SNEGSKA (reference sequence). This CDR3 has 11 amino acids. Trimming took 0 bases from V and 13 from J, leaving 10 bases between them.